This T cell receptor beta chain was retrieved from a study of blood T cell repertoires in COVID-19. Study information: Before being deemed recovered, Cohort 3 donors had two negative PCRs, clearance, or symptom resolution.

CDR3 length: 11 residues. The V end was cut by 4 bases, the J end by 8 bases, with 8 bases between. From germline, CDR1 is MDHEN and CDR2 SYDVKM. Sequencing used immunoSEQ multiplex PCR; TCRdb keeps in-frame clones, though not all of them. Of about 170,000 clones detected, 79% appear once; the ten largest clones hold roughly 19%. Each participant's cohort was designated according to participant-reported clinical history. V gene TRBV28 combines with J gene TRBJ1-2; the D is unclear. This clonotype was obtained from a woman in her 70s in a cohort exposed to, infected with or recovered from COVID-19 (not recorded which). Sequencing was performed on PBMCs or T cells enriched from blood (not recorded which). The CDR3 DNA follows: TGTGCCAGCAGTTCGTCCGTAGGCTACACCTTC. Translation gives CASSSSVGYTF.